This T cell receptor (beta chain) was recovered during a study of CD8+CD57+ T cells in acquired aplastic anemia. Study-level background: Mean DNA quantity obtained from sorted CD4+ and CD8+ cells was approximately 3 ug. Regarding the study as a whole: Fewer than 35 CD8+ CDR3 sequences occurred in both the patients and the controls. Controls did not differ significantly from patients in CD8+ Simpson's diversity.

In patients chosen for sequencing, flow cytometry had shown CD8+CD57+ cell expansion. Comments on this clonotype: Its specificity is not known. Sequence at one end of the junction differs from germline and may be a read error.

It was genomic DNA that served as the template for profiling TCR beta VDJ and CDR3. TCRdb recomputed calls from the reads with MiXCR, one row per CDR3 protein. The sample gives about 98,000 distinct CDR3 sequences, 55% to 80% of which show up once; 65% is in the top ten. The CDR3 spans 14 residues. The germline CDR1 and CDR2 sequences are SGHTA and FQGNSA. The TCR originated in a human donor with aplastic anemia. V gene TRBV7-2 combines with J gene TRBJ2-2, with D possibly matching TRBD2 (5 bases). Sequencing was performed on sorted CD4+, CD8+, or CD8+CD57+ T cells (not recorded which) from PBMCs. CDR3 region: CASSLVVSHGELSF. Here the CDR3 DNA reads TGTGCCAGCAGCTTAGTAGTTAGCCACGGGGAGCTGTCTTTT.